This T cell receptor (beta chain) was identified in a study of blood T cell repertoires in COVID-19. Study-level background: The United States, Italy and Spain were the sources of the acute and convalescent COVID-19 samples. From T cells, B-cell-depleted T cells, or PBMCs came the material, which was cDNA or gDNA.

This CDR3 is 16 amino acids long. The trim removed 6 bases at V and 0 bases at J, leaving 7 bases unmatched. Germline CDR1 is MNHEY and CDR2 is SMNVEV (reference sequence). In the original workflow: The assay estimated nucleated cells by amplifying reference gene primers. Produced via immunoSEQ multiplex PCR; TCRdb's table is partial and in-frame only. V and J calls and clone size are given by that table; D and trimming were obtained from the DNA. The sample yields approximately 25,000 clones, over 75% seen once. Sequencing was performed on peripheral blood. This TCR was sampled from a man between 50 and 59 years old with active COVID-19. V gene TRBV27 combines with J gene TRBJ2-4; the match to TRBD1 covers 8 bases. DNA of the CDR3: TGTGCCAGCAGGATGACAGGGGAACTAGCCAAAAACATTCAGTACTTC. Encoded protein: CASRMTGELAKNIQYF.